The rows below give T cell receptor beta chains drawn from one sample of a study of blood T cells in healthy people across ages. In TCRdb, the 5' RACE reads were re-called with MiXCR into one record per CDR3 protein. The repertoire holds 1.5 million to 2 million distinct CDR3 sequences, with 28% as singletons. The sequenced sample consisted of blood. The origin of the receptors is a woman in her twenties or thirties in good health. The CDR3 runs from the conserved cysteine through the conserved F or W. The order of the fields is CDR3 DNA, CDR3 protein, clone size, V gene, J gene, D gene. D genes are given only for firm matches. Clone size, where shown, is once, few, many, or a class for clones that have expanded.

cdr3_nt: TGTGCCAGCAGCGGCGTACCTGACGGCCAAAAAGAGACCCAGTACTTC
cdr3_aa: CASSGVPDGQKETQYF
clone_size: -
v_call: TRBV9
j_call: TRBJ2-5
d_call: -

cdr3_nt: TGCAGCTCCCCGGGGGGACAGGAGCCTTCTAGCACAGATACGCAGTATTTT
cdr3_aa: CSSPGGQEPSSTDTQYF
clone_size: few
v_call: TRBV29-1
j_call: TRBJ2-3
d_call: -

cdr3_nt: TGTGCCAGCACCGCAACCCGGGACTCCAGCTACAATGAGCAGTTCTTC
cdr3_aa: CASTATRDSSYNEQFF
clone_size: -
v_call: TRBV6-2/TRBV6-3
j_call: TRBJ2-1
d_call: -

cdr3_nt: TGTGCCAGCAGCTCATTATCAGGCAGAGGAGATACGCAGTATTTT
cdr3_aa: CASSSLSGRGDTQYF
clone_size: -
v_call: TRBV11-2
j_call: TRBJ2-3
d_call: -

cdr3_nt: TGTGCCTGCAGTGAATGGGCAGGGGGTGGCGGTGAGCAGTTCTTC
cdr3_aa: CACSEWAGGGGEQFF
clone_size: -
v_call: TRBV2
j_call: TRBJ2-1
d_call: TRBD1

cdr3_nt: TGCGCCAGCAGTGGGGCAGAGGAGACCCAGTACTTC
cdr3_aa: CASSGAEETQYF
clone_size: many
v_call: TRBV10-2
j_call: TRBJ2-5
d_call: -

cdr3_nt: TGTGCCAGCTCCTCGGGGGACCTCTCCTACGAGCAGTACTTC
cdr3_aa: CASSSGDLSYEQYF
clone_size: many
v_call: TRBV5-4
j_call: TRBJ2-7
d_call: -

cdr3_nt: TGTGCCAGCAGCCTCAGGATGGTTACTTCAGGGGATGGCTACACCTTC
cdr3_aa: CASSLRMVTSGDGYTF
clone_size: -
v_call: TRBV7-2
j_call: TRBJ1-2
d_call: -

cdr3_nt: TGCAGTGCTTCAGACCGCCTGATAGGCTACACCTTC
cdr3_aa: CSASDRLIGYTF
clone_size: many
v_call: TRBV20-1
j_call: TRBJ1-2
d_call: -

cdr3_nt: TGCAGCGTCGGCAGGATGGGGGGTCAAGAGACCCAGTACTTC
cdr3_aa: CSVGRMGGQETQYF
clone_size: -
v_call: TRBV29-1
j_call: TRBJ2-5
d_call: -

cdr3_nt: TGTGCCAGCAGCCCAACCGACAGTCCCGCAGATTCCTATGGCTACACCTTC
cdr3_aa: CASSPTDSPADSYGYTF
clone_size: -
v_call: TRBV7-9
j_call: TRBJ1-2
d_call: -

cdr3_nt: TGTACCAGCAGTGAATTCGAAACGGGCGGCTACACCTTC
cdr3_aa: CTSSEFETGGYTF
clone_size: few
v_call: TRBV25-1
j_call: TRBJ1-2
d_call: -

cdr3_nt: TGTGCCAGCAGTTTAGGGCGGGGGATTAACTATGGCTACACCTTC
cdr3_aa: CASSLGRGINYGYTF
clone_size: many
v_call: TRBV12-3/TRBV12-4
j_call: TRBJ1-2
d_call: -

cdr3_nt: TGTGCCAGCAGTTCAGGGGTGAGGTACAATGAGCAGTTCTTC
cdr3_aa: CASSSGVRYNEQFF
clone_size: many
v_call: TRBV27
j_call: TRBJ2-1
d_call: -

cdr3_nt: TGTGCCAGTCAGGGAGTCGCTGAAGCTTTCTTT
cdr3_aa: CASQGVAEAFF
clone_size: -
v_call: TRBV10-3
j_call: TRBJ1-1
d_call: -

cdr3_nt: TGCAGCGCGGGACAGCGTGAGCAGTTCTTC
cdr3_aa: CSAGQREQFF
clone_size: many
v_call: TRBV29-1
j_call: TRBJ2-1
d_call: TRBD1